Here is one TCR beta chain with its context. Its antigen is currently unknown. V was clipped by 0 bases and J by 1 base, with 9 bases between them. CDR3 length: 15 residues. Per germline, CDR1 MNHEY and CDR2 SVGAGI. This record belongs to a study of cytomegalovirus exposure and HLA in healthy donors. For the study at large: Of 398 genotyped donors, 70% to 85% clustered with self-reported Caucasian donors.

Use of 60 Vbeta and 13 Jbeta primers characterized the PCR. The repertoire was sequenced with immunoSEQ multiplex PCR; TCRdb's copy has only in-frame clones and lacks some. There are around 110,000 clones in the sample; more than 65% occur only once, and 0.79% lies in the top ten. Regarding the study as a whole: While the bulk of TCR sequences proved rare, some public TCRs turned up in many donors. Reportedly, diagnosis of cytomegalovirus status by the classifier showed high specificity and sensitivity.

The V gene is TRBV6-5, the J gene TRBJ1-2, with D uncertain. This TCR was sampled from a boy aged 5 to 17 in good health and CMV-seronegative. The sequenced sample was PBMCs. The DNA for the CDR3 is TGTGCCAGCAGTTACTCGACGACAATTAACTATGGCTACACCTTC. Encoded protein: CASSYSTTINYGYTF.